The rows below give T cell receptor beta chains drawn from one sample of a study of Ad26.COV2.S vaccination and SARS-CoV-2 variants. TCRdb's table, derived via immunoSEQ multiplex PCR, lists solely in-frame clones and lacks some. The data hold about 410,000 clones, with 75% to 90% observed a single time. The material sequenced was peripheral blood, taken in a trial of Ad26.COV2.S vaccine versus placebo. The source of these receptors is a person aged 18-60 years who received the Ad26.COV2.S COVID-19 vaccine or a placebo. The CDR3 runs from the conserved cysteine through the conserved F or W. D genes are given only for firm matches. A clone size is listed for some rows: how often the clone was seen (once, few, many), or a class if it is expanded.

CDR3nt: TGTGCCAGCAGTTTCCGCTACAGGGGGAGCACAGATACGCAGTATTTT; CDR3aa: CASSFRYRGSTDTQYF; abundance: -; v_gene: TRBV28; d_gene: TRBD1; j_gene: TRBJ2-3; len: 16
CDR3nt: TGTGCCGCTCACACAGGGAGGGATTCACCCCTCCACTTT; CDR3aa: CAAHTGRDSPLHF; abundance: -; v_gene: TRBV10-3; d_gene: -; j_gene: TRBJ1-6; len: 13
CDR3nt: TGTGCCAGCAGCACCGGGACGGCGGTTATAAGTGGCTACACCTTC; CDR3aa: CASSTGTAVISGYTF; abundance: -; v_gene: TRBV28; d_gene: -; j_gene: TRBJ1-2; len: 15
CDR3nt: TGTGCCAGCAGCTTTGGACCGGGACTAGCGGGAGCCTACGAGCAGTACTTC; CDR3aa: CASSFGPGLAGAYEQYF; abundance: -; v_gene: TRBV7-9; d_gene: TRBD2; j_gene: TRBJ2-7; len: 17
CDR3nt: TGTGCCAGCGGAGGACCCCCCTACGAGCAGTACTTC; CDR3aa: CASGGPPYEQYF; abundance: -; v_gene: TRBV25-1; d_gene: -; j_gene: TRBJ2-7; len: 12
CDR3nt: TGCGCCAGCGGACCACGGGACTATGGGGGAGAGCAGTACTTC; CDR3aa: CASGPRDYGGEQYF; abundance: -; v_gene: TRBV5-1; d_gene: TRBD2; j_gene: TRBJ2-7; len: 14
CDR3nt: TGTGCCAGCAGCTCTTTCCAGGGGGCTATGTTGGGGACCCAGTACTTC; CDR3aa: CASSSFQGAMLGTQYF; abundance: -; v_gene: TRBV5-4; d_gene: TRBD1; j_gene: TRBJ2-5; len: 16
CDR3nt: TGTGCCAGCAGCTTAGGGCGACAGGGTTTAACCTTC; CDR3aa: CASSLGRQGLTF; abundance: -; v_gene: TRBV7-9; d_gene: TRBD1; j_gene: TRBJ1-2; len: 12
CDR3nt: TGTGCCAGCAGTTTCGGTGCCAGGCTTCGAGAAAAACTGTTTTTT; CDR3aa: CASSFGARLREKLFF; abundance: -; v_gene: TRBV28; d_gene: -; j_gene: TRBJ1-4; len: 15
CDR3nt: TGTGCCAGCAGCCATAGGTTAGAGGCGGGAACTGAAGCTTTCTTT; CDR3aa: CASSHRLEAGTEAFF; abundance: -; v_gene: TRBV7-9; d_gene: -; j_gene: TRBJ1-1; len: 15
CDR3nt: TGTGCCAGCAGCTTGGCGCGTTTAGGGTACCAGGCCTACGAGCAGTACTTC; CDR3aa: CASSLARLGYQAYEQYF; abundance: -; v_gene: TRBV5-6; d_gene: -; j_gene: TRBJ2-7; len: 17
CDR3nt: TGTGCCAGCAGTTTGCTAGAGACCCAGTACTTC; CDR3aa: CASSLLETQYF; abundance: -; v_gene: TRBV28; d_gene: -; j_gene: TRBJ2-5; len: 11
CDR3nt: TGTGCCAGCAGCTCCTTGGGGACAGGGGCCACAGATACGCAGTATTTT; CDR3aa: CASSSLGTGATDTQYF; abundance: once; v_gene: TRBV5-6; d_gene: TRBD1; j_gene: TRBJ2-3; len: 16
CDR3nt: TGTGCCAGCAGTGACTTTGGACGGGCGGGAGGGGACAATGAGCAGTTCTTC; CDR3aa: CASSDFGRAGGDNEQFF; abundance: -; v_gene: TRBV6-1; d_gene: TRBD2; j_gene: TRBJ2-1; len: 17
CDR3nt: TGTGCCATCAGGGACCCTTCGAGGGTAAGGGCGGGATACGAGCAGTACTTC; CDR3aa: CAIRDPSRVRAGYEQYF; abundance: -; v_gene: TRBV10-3; d_gene: -; j_gene: TRBJ2-7; len: 17
CDR3nt: TGTGCCAGCAGCTTACCGGGGGTCTCCTACAATGAGCAGTTCTTC; CDR3aa: CASSLPGVSYNEQFF; abundance: -; v_gene: TRBV13; d_gene: -; j_gene: TRBJ2-1; len: 15
CDR3nt: TGTGCCAGCAGCTTGGATCCAGGGCAAAACTATGGCTACACCTTC; CDR3aa: CASSLDPGQNYGYTF; abundance: -; v_gene: TRBV5-8; d_gene: -; j_gene: TRBJ1-2; len: 15
CDR3nt: TGTGCCAGCAGCTTAACCCCCGTCGGGGGGCAAGAGACCCAGTACTTC; CDR3aa: CASSLTPVGGQETQYF; abundance: once; v_gene: TRBV7-3; d_gene: TRBD2; j_gene: TRBJ2-5; len: 16